This T cell receptor (beta chain) is drawn from a study of metastatic and nonmetastatic thyroid tumors. The ends were cut back, 0 bases at V and 3 bases at J, with 12 bases in the middle. The CDR3 extends over 15 amino acids. CDR1 and CDR2 from the germline V gene are MNHEY and SVGAGI. Among the patients, none had received any treatment before thyroid surgery. TCRdb ran MiXCR on the PCR reads. The sample has about 40,000 clones; roughly 14% are singletons. This clone came up a few times. This receptor was taken from a female donor with papillary thyroid cancer or a benign thyroid nodule (not recorded which). Some clones in this sample may be carry-over from other donors' samples. The chain links TRBV6-5 to TRBJ2-7; D gene ambiguous. Sequenced sample: blood. CDR3 DNA: TGTGCCAGCAGTTACTCCGTCACGGGCTTCTACGAGCAGTACTTC. It translates to CASSYSVTGFYEQYF.